This T cell receptor beta chain appears in the sequencing data of a study of OX40 agonist ivuxolimab in advanced cancers. For the wider study: Ivuxolimab was a fully human IgG2 agonistic monoclonal antibody targeting the costimulatory receptor OX40 (CD134). Of the approximately 50 patients in dose escalation, approximately 20 had hepatocellular carcinoma, some 15 had melanoma, 9 had renal cell carcinoma and 9 had head and neck cancer. Three dose-escalation patients achieved partial responses, one with hepatocellular carcinoma and two with cutaneous melanoma. Prior anti-PD-1, anti-PD-L1 or anti-CTLA-4 therapy was permitted, and checkpoint inhibitors had been received by less than 45% of dose-escalation patients. Peripheral TCRbeta sequencing aimed to test whether ivuxolimab altered TCR sequence diversity and caused clonal T-cell expansion. In the dose-escalation cohort, 82.7% of patients were male, and the mean age was approximately 64 years, with a range of about 23 to 90. The paper reports the monotherapy dose-escalation portion (N of about 50 patients) of the phase I ivuxolimab trial. Intravenous ivuxolimab was administered to patients every 2 weeks at six dose levels: 0.01, 0.1, 0.3, 1.5, 3 and 10 mg/kg. Points the paper makes about the study in general: After ivuxolimab, more expanded clones were found on average in CD8+ T cells than in CD4+ T cells. Low levels of normalized T-cell clonal expansion were also seen in some nonresponding patients. In the 0.1-3.0 mg/kg groups, partial responders were among the patients with the lowest normalized peripheral clonal expansion, particularly in CD8+ T cells. The antigen specificity of the clonally expanded peripheral T cells was not determined. At doses from 0.1 to 3.0 mg/kg, clonal expansion was seen in both CD4+ and CD8+ blood T cells between baseline and week 6.

Trimming at the junction amounts to 7 bases on V and 3 bases on J, and the germline ends lie 12 bases apart. Sequences ENHRY (CDR1) and SYGVKD (CDR2) are obtained from the germline V gene. Inclusive of the bounding cysteine and phenylalanine, the CDR3 is 13 residues long. Of all the DNA, just the CDR3 is kept, 39 bases in frame from base 1. To sequence the TCRbeta CDR3 region, genomic DNA was isolated from the sorted cells. The immunoSEQ Assay was used for sequencing of TCRbeta CDR3 regions. The immuneACCESS repertoire file appears here via TCRdb, limited to in-frame rearrangements. These files lack a portion of the clones; in checked studies, under half of the deficit traces to unresolved V genes, and the cause of the others is not known. The sample includes over 55,000 clones, with roughly nine tenths observed a single time. Approximately 2.2% of the sample rests with the top ten. The trial excluded patients who had a history of autoimmune disease or who were on systemic immunosuppression. Peripheral blood for TCR sequencing was collected from all dose cohorts at baseline, on cycle 4 day 1, and on cycle 7 day 1. Samples were obtained from an open-label, multicenter, first-in-human phase I dose-escalation trial of ivuxolimab. Adults with locally advanced or metastatic melanoma, renal cell, hepatocellular, or head and neck squamous cell carcinoma were enrolled in the trial. Before TCR sequencing, CD4+ and CD8+ T cells were separately sorted from peripheral blood.

As to this clone: The clone's antigen remains unknown. There are no base qualities to consult, and no much larger clone falls within one base.

The sequencing used CD4+ or CD8+ T cells sorted from blood, collected in a trial of the OX40 agonist ivuxolimab. The V and J segments used are TRBV10-3 and TRBJ2-5, with the D assignment possibly TRBD1 or TRBD2, given 5 matching bases for each. The receptor was isolated from an adult with an advanced solid tumor such as melanoma, head and neck, liver or kidney cancer. The DNA sequence follows: TGTGCCATCAACCGGGACGCAAAAGAGACCCAGTACTTC. Its product reads: CAINRDAKETQYF.